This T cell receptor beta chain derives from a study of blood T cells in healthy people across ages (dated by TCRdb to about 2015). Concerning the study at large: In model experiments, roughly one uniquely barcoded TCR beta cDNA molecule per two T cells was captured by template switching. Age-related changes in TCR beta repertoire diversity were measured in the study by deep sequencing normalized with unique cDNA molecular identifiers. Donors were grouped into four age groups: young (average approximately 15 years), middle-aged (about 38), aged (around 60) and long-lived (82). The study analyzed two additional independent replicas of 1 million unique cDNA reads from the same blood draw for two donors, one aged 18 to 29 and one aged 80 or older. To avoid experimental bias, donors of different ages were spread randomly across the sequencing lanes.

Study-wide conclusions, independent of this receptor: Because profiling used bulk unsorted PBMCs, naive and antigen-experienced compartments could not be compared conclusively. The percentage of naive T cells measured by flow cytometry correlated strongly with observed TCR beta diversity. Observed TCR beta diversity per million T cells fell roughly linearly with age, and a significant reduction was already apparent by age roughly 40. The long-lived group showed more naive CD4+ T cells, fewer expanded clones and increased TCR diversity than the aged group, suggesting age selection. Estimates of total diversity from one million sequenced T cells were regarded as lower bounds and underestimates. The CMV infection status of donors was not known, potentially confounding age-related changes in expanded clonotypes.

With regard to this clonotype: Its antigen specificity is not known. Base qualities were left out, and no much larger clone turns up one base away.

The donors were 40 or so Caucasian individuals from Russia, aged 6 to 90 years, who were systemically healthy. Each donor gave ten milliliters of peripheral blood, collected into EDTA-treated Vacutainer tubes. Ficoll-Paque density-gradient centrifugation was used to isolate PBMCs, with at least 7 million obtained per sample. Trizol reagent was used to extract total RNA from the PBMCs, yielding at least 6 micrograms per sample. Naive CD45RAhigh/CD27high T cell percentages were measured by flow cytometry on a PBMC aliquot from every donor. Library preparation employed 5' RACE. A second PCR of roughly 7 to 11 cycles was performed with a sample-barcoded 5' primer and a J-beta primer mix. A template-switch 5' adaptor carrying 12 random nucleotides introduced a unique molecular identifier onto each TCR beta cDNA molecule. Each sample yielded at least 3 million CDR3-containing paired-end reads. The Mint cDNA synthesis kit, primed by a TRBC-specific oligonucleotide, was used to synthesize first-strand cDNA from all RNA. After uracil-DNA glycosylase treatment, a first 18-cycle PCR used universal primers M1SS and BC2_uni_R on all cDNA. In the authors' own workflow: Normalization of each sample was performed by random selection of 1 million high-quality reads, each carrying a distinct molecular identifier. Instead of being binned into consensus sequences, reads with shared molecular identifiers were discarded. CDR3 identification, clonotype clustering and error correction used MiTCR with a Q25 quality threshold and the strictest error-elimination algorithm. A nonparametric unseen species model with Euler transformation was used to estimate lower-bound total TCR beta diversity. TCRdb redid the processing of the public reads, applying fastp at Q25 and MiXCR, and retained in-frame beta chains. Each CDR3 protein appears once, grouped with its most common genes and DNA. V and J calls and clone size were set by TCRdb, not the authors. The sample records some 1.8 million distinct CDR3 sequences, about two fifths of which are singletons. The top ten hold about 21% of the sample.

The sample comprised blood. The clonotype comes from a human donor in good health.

Here the CDR3 is given as CASRPGGDEQYF. The sequenced DNA: TGTGCCAGCAGACCGGGAGGGGACGAGCAGTACTTC. Recombination linked TRBV12-3 or TRBV12-4 to TRBJ2-7; TRBD2 fits 8 bases in the junction. The CDR3 measures 12 amino acids from cysteine to phenylalanine. The entry retains the CDR3 DNA only, 36 bases that are in frame from base 1. From V the trimming removes 6 bases and from J it removes 5 bases, while the gene matches leave 3 bases of the junction unaccounted for.